The source of this T cell receptor (beta chain) is a study of cytomegalovirus exposure and HLA in healthy donors. At the level of the study: Sequencing of about 179 million T cells in an earlier analysis found 100 million to 140 million unique TCR beta sequences. Study-wide points: Sequencing depth roughly uniform across donors was assumed in presence/absence analyses. DRB1 showed the most TCR associations and HLA-C the fewest in a later analysis, as rates varied by HLA locus.

On this clone: Antigen specificity is unknown.

The V and J ends lost 7 bases and 0 bases respectively, with 12 bases between them. Germline CDR1 reads SNHLY; CDR2 reads FYNNEI. The CDR3 extends over 14 amino acids. PCR involved 60 Vbeta and 13 Jbeta primers. Sequencing used immunoSEQ multiplex PCR; TCRdb keeps in-frame clones, though not all of them. The profile shows around 170,000 clones, 65% to 75% of them singletons. The chain uses TRBV2 and TRBJ1-2; D is undetermined. This clonotype was obtained from a girl between 5 and 17 years old in good health and CMV-seronegative. Sequencing used PBMCs. DNA of the CDR3: TGTGCCAGCATCACCGGAGGAACTAACTATGGCTACACCTTC. Translating gives CASITGGTNYGYTF.